These T cell receptor beta chains were read from a single sample in a study of cytomegalovirus exposure and HLA in healthy donors. Using immunoSEQ multiplex PCR, the repertoire was profiled, and TCRdb retains in-frame clones only, with some absent. The data contain approximately 150,000 clones, roughly 80% of them singletons. The specimen was PBMCs. The receptors derive from a female donor in good health and CMV-seronegative. The CDR3 runs from the conserved cysteine through the conserved F or W. Each record gives: D gene, J gene, clone size, V gene, CDR3 protein, CDR3 DNA. A D gene is named only where the DNA matches it firmly. Part of the rows lack a size; the others show once, few, many or a class for expanded clones.

d_gene: NA
j_gene: TRBJ2-7
abundance: NA
v_gene: TRBV28
CDR3aa: CASSSPPAGPGEQYF
CDR3nt: TGTGCCAGCAGTTCCCCCCCCGCGGGTCCGGGCGAGCAGTACTTC

d_gene: NA
j_gene: TRBJ1-2
abundance: once
v_gene: TRBV6-5
CDR3aa: CASSYSRGNYGYTF
CDR3nt: TGTGCCAGCAGTTACTCGCGGGGAAACTATGGCTACACCTTC

d_gene: TRBD2
j_gene: TRBJ2-2
abundance: once
v_gene: TRBV7-8
CDR3aa: CASSLTSGGRITGELFF
CDR3nt: TGTGCCAGCAGCTTAACCAGCGGGGGGCGCATCACCGGGGAGCTGTTTTTT

d_gene: TRBD1
j_gene: TRBJ2-7
abundance: NA
v_gene: TRBV5-1
CDR3aa: CASRLEAIQGYEQYF
CDR3nt: TGCGCCAGCAGATTGGAGGCGATACAGGGGTACGAGCAGTACTTC

d_gene: NA
j_gene: TRBJ1-6
abundance: NA
v_gene: TRBV27
CDR3aa: CASSLSKPDTLHF
CDR3nt: TGTGCCAGCAGTTTATCGAAACCAGACACCCTCCACTTT

d_gene: NA
j_gene: TRBJ2-7
abundance: NA
v_gene: TRBV7-6
CDR3aa: CASSPNNRVGEQYF
CDR3nt: TGTGCCAGCAGTCCCAATAACAGGGTTGGCGAGCAGTACTTC

d_gene: NA
j_gene: TRBJ2-5
abundance: NA
v_gene: TRBV7-2
CDR3aa: CASSLAGGQETQYF
CDR3nt: TGTGCCAGCAGCTTAGCGGGGGGACAAGAGACCCAGTACTTC

d_gene: TRBD1
j_gene: TRBJ1-5
abundance: NA
v_gene: TRBV27
CDR3aa: CASSGTGNQPQHF
CDR3nt: TGTGCCAGCAGTGGGACAGGCAATCAGCCCCAGCATTTT

d_gene: NA
j_gene: TRBJ1-6
abundance: NA
v_gene: TRBV29-1
CDR3aa: CSVRWGSGSPLHF
CDR3nt: TGCAGCGTCCGCTGGGGCAGTGGTTCACCCCTCCACTTT

d_gene: TRBD1
j_gene: TRBJ1-5
abundance: NA
v_gene: TRBV30
CDR3aa: CAWSGQGVKPQHF
CDR3nt: TGTGCCTGGAGTGGACAGGGGGTAAAGCCCCAGCATTTT

d_gene: TRBD1
j_gene: TRBJ1-3
abundance: NA
v_gene: TRBV19
CDR3aa: CASSNRGDRAGNTIYF
CDR3nt: TGTGCCAGTAGCAACCGGGGGGACAGGGCTGGAAACACCATATATTTT

d_gene: NA
j_gene: TRBJ2-7
abundance: NA
v_gene: TRBV7-6
CDR3aa: CASSMGRGSSYEQYF
CDR3nt: TGTGCCAGCAGCATGGGACGGGGGAGCTCCTACGAGCAGTACTTC

d_gene: NA
j_gene: TRBJ1-2
abundance: NA
v_gene: TRBV13
CDR3aa: CASSLRTPGGYGYTF
CDR3nt: TGTGCCAGCAGCTTACGGACCCCCGGAGGATATGGCTACACCTTC

d_gene: NA
j_gene: TRBJ1-1
abundance: NA
v_gene: TRBV11-3
CDR3aa: CASSLGRGNTEAFF
CDR3nt: TGTGCCAGCAGCTTGGGCCGGGGGAACACTGAAGCTTTCTTT

d_gene: NA
j_gene: TRBJ2-2
abundance: few
v_gene: TRBV6-5
CDR3aa: CASWAGTGELFF
CDR3nt: TGTGCCAGCTGGGCAGGCACCGGGGAGCTGTTTTTT

d_gene: NA
j_gene: TRBJ1-2
abundance: NA
v_gene: TRBV19
CDR3aa: CASSIVFDYGYTF
CDR3nt: TGTGCCAGTAGTATCGTATTCGACTATGGCTACACCTTC

d_gene: TRBD2
j_gene: TRBJ2-3
abundance: NA
v_gene: TRBV9
CDR3aa: CASSAVAGWSDTQYF
CDR3nt: TGTGCCAGCAGCGCAGTAGCGGGGTGGTCAGATACGCAGTATTTT

d_gene: TRBD1
j_gene: TRBJ2-6
abundance: NA
v_gene: TRBV19
CDR3aa: CASSNTGGQISGANVLTF
CDR3nt: TGTGCCAGTAGTAATACAGGGGGCCAGATCTCTGGGGCCAACGTCCTGACTTTC

d_gene: NA
j_gene: TRBJ1-1
abundance: NA
v_gene: TRBV6-6
CDR3aa: CASSPTRTEAFF
CDR3nt: TGTGCCAGCAGCCCCACTCGTACTGAAGCTTTCTTT

d_gene: TRBD1
j_gene: TRBJ1-2
abundance: NA
v_gene: TRBV11-2
CDR3aa: CASSGSGGQGRNGYTF
CDR3nt: TGTGCCAGCAGCGGGAGTGGGGGACAGGGAAGAAATGGCTACACCTTC

d_gene: TRBD1
j_gene: TRBJ1-5
abundance: NA
v_gene: TRBV6-6
CDR3aa: CATGQGSNQPQHF
CDR3nt: TGTGCCACCGGACAGGGTAGCAATCAGCCCCAGCATTTT

d_gene: TRBD2
j_gene: TRBJ2-7
abundance: once
v_gene: TRBV23-1
CDR3aa: CASVPFRTSDYEQYF
CDR3nt: TGCGCCAGCGTCCCCTTTCGGACTAGCGACTACGAGCAGTACTTC

d_gene: TRBD2
j_gene: TRBJ2-1
abundance: NA
v_gene: TRBV27
CDR3aa: CASSFRWDRNILAGNEQFF
CDR3nt: TGTGCCAGCAGTTTTCGTTGGGACAGAAACATACTAGCGGGAAATGAGCAGTTCTTC

d_gene: NA
j_gene: TRBJ1-4
abundance: NA
v_gene: TRBV6-6
CDR3aa: CASSRLSNEKLFF
CDR3nt: TGTGCCAGCAGTCGTCTGTCTAATGAAAAACTGTTTTTT

d_gene: NA
j_gene: TRBJ2-7
abundance: NA
v_gene: TRBV11-3
CDR3aa: CASSLSGGQGIGYEQYF
CDR3nt: TGTGCCAGCAGCCTCTCAGGCGGGCAGGGGATAGGTTACGAGCAGTACTTC

d_gene: TRBD1
j_gene: TRBJ1-3
abundance: few
v_gene: TRBV13
CDR3aa: CASSLRGPGNTIYF
CDR3nt: TGTGCCAGCAGCTTAAGGGGGCCTGGAAACACCATATATTTT

d_gene: NA
j_gene: TRBJ2-2
abundance: NA
v_gene: TRBV19
CDR3aa: CASSIEAGTLAGELFF
CDR3nt: TGTGCCAGTAGTATAGAGGCGGGGACGTTGGCCGGGGAGCTGTTTTTT

d_gene: NA
j_gene: TRBJ1-1
abundance: NA
v_gene: TRBV19
CDR3aa: CARNTEAFF
CDR3nt: TGTGCCCGGAACACTGAAGCTTTCTTT

d_gene: NA
j_gene: TRBJ1-2
abundance: NA
v_gene: TRBV7-2
CDR3aa: CASSPGYGYTF
CDR3nt: TGTGCCAGCAGCCCCGGCTATGGCTACACCTTC

d_gene: TRBD2
j_gene: TRBJ2-1
abundance: NA
v_gene: TRBV27
CDR3aa: CASSSPPRGGVPNEQFF
CDR3nt: TGTGCCAGCAGTTCTCCCCCTCGCGGGGGGGTCCCCAATGAGCAGTTCTTC

d_gene: NA
j_gene: TRBJ2-7
abundance: NA
v_gene: TRBV5-1
CDR3aa: CASYGDNYEQYF
CDR3nt: TGCGCCAGCTACGGGGACAACTACGAGCAGTACTTC

d_gene: TRBD2
j_gene: TRBJ2-5
abundance: NA
v_gene: TRBV29-1
CDR3aa: CSVEDRRLAGGYQETQYF
CDR3nt: TGCAGCGTTGAAGATCGACGGCTAGCGGGGGGGTACCAAGAGACCCAGTACTTC

d_gene: TRBD1
j_gene: TRBJ1-1
abundance: NA
v_gene: TRBV9
CDR3aa: CASSVAPRDRVGIREAFF
CDR3nt: TGTGCCAGCAGCGTAGCTCCCCGGGACAGGGTTGGGATAAGGGAAGCTTTCTTT

d_gene: TRBD1
j_gene: TRBJ1-3
abundance: NA
v_gene: TRBV2
CDR3aa: CASITGTGFGNTIYF
CDR3nt: TGTGCCAGCATTACCGGGACAGGGTTCGGAAACACCATATATTTT

d_gene: NA
j_gene: TRBJ1-1
abundance: NA
v_gene: TRBV6-5
CDR3aa: CAKTQQGGRTEAFF
CDR3nt: TGTGCCAAGACCCAACAGGGAGGGAGGACTGAAGCTTTCTTT

d_gene: NA
j_gene: TRBJ1-6
abundance: NA
v_gene: TRBV30
CDR3aa: CAWTPGVRGPWSPLHF
CDR3nt: TGTGCCTGGACCCCCGGGGTACGTGGGCCGTGGTCACCCCTCCACTTT

d_gene: NA
j_gene: TRBJ1-2
abundance: NA
v_gene: TRBV28
CDR3aa: CASTQAGIGYTF
CDR3nt: TGTGCCAGCACCCAGGCGGGGATAGGCTACACCTTC

d_gene: NA
j_gene: TRBJ1-4
abundance: NA
v_gene: TRBV5-1
CDR3aa: CASSLQGTNEKLFF
CDR3nt: TGCGCCAGCAGCCTACAGGGAACTAATGAAAAACTGTTTTTT

d_gene: TRBD1
j_gene: TRBJ2-7
abundance: NA
v_gene: TRBV18
CDR3aa: CASSKPGQSYEQYF
CDR3nt: TGTGCCAGCTCAAAGCCGGGACAGTCCTACGAGCAGTACTTC

d_gene: TRBD1
j_gene: TRBJ2-2
abundance: NA
v_gene: TRBV6-5
CDR3aa: CASSSQGAGELFF
CDR3nt: TGTGCCAGCAGTTCGCAGGGGGCCGGGGAGCTGTTTTTT

d_gene: NA
j_gene: TRBJ1-4
abundance: NA
v_gene: TRBV7-9
CDR3aa: CASSNPMGGNEKLFF
CDR3nt: TGTGCCAGCAGCAACCCCATGGGGGGGAATGAAAAACTGTTTTTT

d_gene: TRBD1
j_gene: TRBJ1-1
abundance: NA
v_gene: TRBV7-9
CDR3aa: CASSLAGVGQGYGKGEAFF
CDR3nt: TGTGCCAGCAGCTTAGCGGGTGTCGGACAGGGGTACGGTAAGGGCGAAGCTTTCTTT

d_gene: NA
j_gene: TRBJ2-2
abundance: NA
v_gene: TRBV7-2
CDR3aa: CASSLVRRAQNTGELFF
CDR3nt: TGTGCCAGCAGCTTAGTAAGGCGGGCCCAGAACACCGGGGAGCTGTTTTTT

d_gene: TRBD2
j_gene: TRBJ2-2
abundance: NA
v_gene: TRBV7-2
CDR3aa: CASSVLAGGPGELFF
CDR3nt: TGTGCCAGCAGCGTCCTAGCGGGAGGGCCCGGGGAGCTGTTTTTT

d_gene: NA
j_gene: TRBJ2-1
abundance: once
v_gene: TRBV7-2
CDR3aa: CASSLRVGSKNEQFF
CDR3nt: TGTGCCAGCAGCTTACGGGTCGGGAGTAAAAATGAGCAGTTCTTC

d_gene: NA
j_gene: TRBJ1-2
abundance: NA
v_gene: TRBV6-1
CDR3aa: CASSEEPRGHGYTF
CDR3nt: TGTGCCAGCAGTGAAGAGCCCCGAGGGCATGGCTACACCTTC

d_gene: NA
j_gene: TRBJ1-2
abundance: NA
v_gene: TRBV7-9
CDR3aa: CASSLAAGTPSAYTF
CDR3nt: TGTGCCAGCAGCTTAGCGGCCGGGACTCCCTCCGCCTACACCTTC

d_gene: NA
j_gene: TRBJ2-7
abundance: NA
v_gene: TRBV29-1
CDR3aa: CSVRPMGSEQYF
CDR3nt: TGCAGCGTTCGACCCATGGGGAGCGAGCAGTACTTC

d_gene: NA
j_gene: TRBJ2-3
abundance: NA
v_gene: TRBV29-1
CDR3aa: CSVNRDTPGDTQYF
CDR3nt: TGCAGCGTTAACCGGGACACCCCAGGAGATACGCAGTATTTT

d_gene: TRBD2
j_gene: TRBJ2-1
abundance: NA
v_gene: TRBV9
CDR3aa: CASSVGLAAPAYNEQFF
CDR3nt: TGTGCCAGCAGCGTCGGACTAGCGGCCCCCGCCTACAATGAGCAGTTCTTC

d_gene: TRBD1
j_gene: TRBJ2-3
abundance: NA
v_gene: TRBV27
CDR3aa: CASLRTGLTLEQYF
CDR3nt: TGTGCCAGCCTCAGGACAGGGCTCACCCTTGAACAGTATTTT

d_gene: TRBD2
j_gene: TRBJ2-2
abundance: few
v_gene: TRBV7-2
CDR3aa: CASSLYFGRGGELFF
CDR3nt: TGTGCCAGCAGCTTATACTTCGGGAGGGGCGGGGAGCTGTTTTTT

d_gene: NA
j_gene: TRBJ2-7
abundance: NA
v_gene: TRBV11-2
CDR3aa: CASSDGTYEQYF
CDR3nt: TGTGCCAGCAGCGACGGGACCTACGAGCAGTACTTC

d_gene: NA
j_gene: TRBJ1-2
abundance: NA
v_gene: TRBV18
CDR3aa: CASSPPTRADYGYTF
CDR3nt: TGTGCCAGCTCACCACCGACGCGGGCGGACTATGGCTACACCTTC

d_gene: NA
j_gene: TRBJ1-5
abundance: NA
v_gene: TRBV30
CDR3aa: CAWSVGESQPQHF
CDR3nt: TGTGCCTGGAGTGTTGGGGAGAGTCAGCCCCAGCATTTT

d_gene: NA
j_gene: TRBJ2-3
abundance: NA
v_gene: TRBV9
CDR3aa: CASSVGQDTQYF
CDR3nt: TGTGCCAGCAGCGTAGGTCAAGATACGCAGTATTTT